This T cell receptor (beta chain) came from a study of PD-1 blockade in classical Hodgkin lymphoma. Study-level findings and limits: Possible causes of repertoire differences, disease activity or prior therapy, remain undefined. The CD4+ diversity rise by C4D1 was clearest in complete responders. The study reported lower baseline TCR diversity in newly diagnosed patients than in healthy donors.

Profiling relied on immunoSEQ multiplex PCR, and the TCRdb table lists in-frame clones only, not all of them. This table has tens of thousands of clones, about 94% appearing once. Time point in this sample: cycle 4 day 1 (C4D1), after less than 7 weeks of nivolumab. Autologous stem cell transplantation was followed by relapse in every patient, and brentuximab vedotin exposure varied. Researchers report purifying CD4+ T cells from thawed PBMCs by magnetic negative selection. Germline-derived CDR1 and CDR2 are SGHRS and YFSETQ. Trimming took off 2 bases at V and 8 bases at J, with 13 bases between the two ends. The CDR3 sequence is 13 residues long. Concerning this clone itself: What it binds is unknown.

The receptor was derived from a human donor with classical Hodgkin lymphoma. This chain links TRBV5-1 with TRBJ1-2, with D perhaps TRBD1 (6 bases). The sample was CD4+ T cells from blood, taken before the fourth cycle of nivolumab. The CDR3 coding sequence is TGCGCCAGCAGCTTAGGCAGGGGTGAGGGCTACACCTTC. Its translation is CASSLGRGEGYTF. The whole variable domain, remainder taken from reference TRBV5-1 and TRBJ1-2, is KAGVTQTPRYLIKTRGQQVTLSCSPISGHRSVSWYQQTPGQGLQFLFEYFSETQRNKGNFPGRFSGRQFSNSRSEMNVSTLELGDSALYLCASSLGRGEGYTFGSGTRLTVV.